This TCR beta chain emerged from a study of T cells after yellow fever vaccination. Points from the study as a whole: Primary-vaccination clones mostly resurfaced post-booster (roughly 97% CD4, approximately 89% CD8).

This clonotype has at least ten counts. Its specificity is not known. Germline assignment: CDR1 DFQATT and CDR2 SNEGSKA (reference sequence). The CDR3 runs to 14 residues. Trimming removed 0 bases from V and 3 bases from J, with 8 bases in between. By 5'RACE template switching, TCR cDNA was produced, with a universal primer site and UMIs added in the process. TCRdb independently ran MiXCR on the 5' RACE reads; one entry per CDR3 protein. The sample lists over 300,000 distinct CDR3 sequences; around 3.9% were seen once. This specimen was PBMCs, taken on the day of the yellow fever booster vaccination. The rearrangement joins TRBV20-1 to TRBJ2-2; D remains ambiguous. The receptor's source is a young man who received the YFV17D yellow fever vaccine. The chain's CDR3 is CSARDSPYTGELFF. CDR3 DNA sequence: TGCAGTGCTAGAGATTCCCCGTACACCGGGGAGCTGTTTTTT.